These T cell receptor beta chains were read from a single sample in a study of blood T cell repertoires in COVID-19. Clones were read by immunoSEQ multiplex PCR, and TCRdb kept only the in-frame ones, dropping some. In the table there are a few hundred thousand clones, roughly 80% of which are singletons. Sequencing used peripheral blood. The receptors originated from a woman in her 70s with COVID-19, enrolled during active disease. CDR3s include the opening cysteine and the closing phenylalanine or tryptophan. D genes are given only for firm matches. Rows give clone size only sometimes, using once, few, many, or a class for an expanded clone.

TRBJ2-1,.,.,TRBV19,CASRDSKLSYNEQFF,TGTGCCAGTAGGGACTCTAAACTCTCCTACAATGAGCAGTTCTTC
TRBJ1-6,.,.,TRBV5-1,CASSMGQDSPLHF,TGCGCCAGCAGCATGGGCCAGGATTCACCCCTCCACTTT
TRBJ2-7,.,.,TRBV6-1,CASSEGLASSYEQYF,TGTGCCAGCAGTGAAGGGCTAGCGTCCTCCTACGAGCAGTACTTC
TRBJ1-5,TRBD1,.,TRBV28,CASNPMGQDYQPQHF,TGTGCCAGCAACCCCATGGGACAGGATTATCAGCCCCAGCATTTT
TRBJ2-1,TRBD2,.,TRBV20-1,CSASRREFLNEQFF,TGCAGTGCTAGTAGGCGGGAGTTCCTCAATGAGCAGTTCTTC
TRBJ1-5,TRBD1,.,TRBV18,CASSPGGDQPQHF,TGTGCCAGCTCCCCAGGGGGGGATCAGCCCCAGCATTTT
TRBJ1-1,.,.,TRBV28,CASPPRDPGSEAFF,TGTGCCAGCCCCCCCAGGGATCCTGGATCTGAAGCTTTCTTT
TRBJ2-7,TRBD2,.,TRBV6-6,CASGGASGGHEQYF,TGTGCCAGCGGTGGGGCTAGCGGGGGACACGAGCAGTACTTC
TRBJ1-1,.,.,TRBV5-1,CASSLVSQGGGEAFF,TGCGCCAGCAGCTTGGTATCCCAGGGAGGGGGTGAAGCTTTCTTT
TRBJ1-4,.,.,TRBV25-1,CASSAQGPEKLFF,TGTGCCAGCAGTGCGCAGGGCCCTGAAAAACTGTTTTTT
TRBJ1-1,TRBD1,.,TRBV4-3,CASSQATGFKEAFF,TGCGCCAGCAGCCAAGCGACAGGGTTCAAGGAAGCTTTCTTT
TRBJ1-3,.,.,TRBV7-9,CASTPLGGAGNTIYF,TGTGCCAGCACCCCCCTAGGGGGGGCGGGAAACACCATATATTTT
TRBJ2-3,TRBD2,.,TRBV19,CASSIKREPTDTQYF,TGTGCCAGTAGTATCAAGCGGGAGCCCACAGATACGCAGTATTTT
TRBJ1-6,TRBD1,.,TRBV19,CASSPGQGGFYNSPLHF,TGTGCCAGTAGTCCGGGACAGGGTGGTTTCTACAATTCACCCCTCCACTTT
TRBJ1-1,.,.,TRBV30,CAWNPTGMNTEAFF,TGTGCCTGGAACCCTACAGGGATGAACACTGAAGCTTTCTTT
TRBJ1-5,.,.,TRBV28,CASSLAGAGQPQHF,TGTGCCAGCAGTTTGGCAGGGGCTGGTCAGCCCCAGCATTTT
TRBJ1-5,.,.,TRBV11-3,CASSYLDGREYSNQPQHF,TGTGCCAGCAGCTACCTAGACGGGCGGGAATATAGCAATCAGCCCCAGCATTTT
TRBJ1-5,.,.,TRBV19,CASSIDLQGYQPQHF,TGTGCCAGTAGTATAGATTTGCAGGGATACCAGCCCCAGCATTTT
TRBJ1-2,TRBD1,.,TRBV19,CASLDRDYGYTF,TGTGCCAGTCTGGACAGGGACTATGGCTACACCTTC
TRBJ2-7,.,.,TRBV24-1,CATCLGSSYEQYF,TGTGCCACCTGTCTGGGGAGCTCCTACGAGCAGTACTTC
TRBJ1-5,TRBD1,.,TRBV28,CASSFGRDSSNQPQHF,TGTGCCAGCAGTTTTGGCCGGGACAGTAGCAATCAGCCCCAGCATTTT
TRBJ1-1,.,.,TRBV5-1,CASSPGAASTEAFF,TGCGCCAGCAGTCCAGGGGCCGCGAGCACTGAAGCTTTCTTT
TRBJ1-1,.,few,TRBV6-2/TRBV6-3,CASSYEGGKDTEAFF,TGTGCCAGCAGTTACGAAGGGGGTAAGGACACTGAAGCTTTCTTT
TRBJ2-5,.,.,TRBV4-1,CASSRASGLGGDETQYF,TGCGCCAGCAGCCGAGCCTCGGGACTCGGAGGAGACGAGACCCAGTACTTC
TRBJ2-1,TRBD2,.,TRBV7-2,CASSLGAGFGYNEQFF,TGTGCCAGCAGCTTGGGAGCGGGATTCGGCTACAATGAGCAGTTCTTC
TRBJ2-1,.,.,TRBV7-2,CASTLTFYNEQFF,TGTGCCAGCACCTTGACTTTCTACAATGAGCAGTTCTTC
TRBJ2-2,TRBD2,once,TRBV12-5,CASGLSWTSGITGELFF,TGTGCTAGTGGTTTGTCCTGGACTAGCGGGATCACCGGGGAGCTGTTTTTT
TRBJ2-5,TRBD2,once,TRBV9,CASTGTRGETQYF,TGTGCCAGCACCGGGACTAGAGGGGAGACCCAGTACTTC
TRBJ1-2,TRBD1,.,TRBV24-1,CATSDPGQPYGYTF,TGTGCCACCAGTGACCCGGGACAGCCCTATGGCTACACCTTC
TRBJ1-5,TRBD1,.,TRBV18,CASSQGGSLNQPQHF,TGTGCCAGCTCCCAGGGGGGAAGCCTCAATCAGCCCCAGCATTTT
TRBJ2-3,.,once,TRBV3-1/TRBV3-2,CASSQEGQIGLRDTQYF,TGTGCCAGCAGCCAAGAGGGGCAGATAGGGCTCAGAGATACGCAGTATTTT
TRBJ1-3,TRBD1,once,TRBV19,CASSKPPGQGTSGNTIYF,TGTGCCAGTAGTAAACCCCCCGGACAGGGAACGTCTGGAAACACCATATATTTT
TRBJ1-6,.,.,TRBV5-1,CASSLLGPSYNSPLHF,TGCGCCAGCAGCCTGCTCGGTCCCTCCTATAATTCACCCCTCCACTTT
TRBJ1-2,TRBD1,.,TRBV2,CASRLSDRAQGYTF,TGTGCCAGCAGATTATCGGACAGGGCCCAGGGCTACACCTTC
TRBJ2-7,.,.,TRBV19,CASALGEGFSYEQYF,TGTGCCAGTGCCTTAGGCGAGGGTTTCTCCTACGAGCAGTACTTC
TRBJ2-7,TRBD2,.,TRBV7-2,CASSLRGLAGAEQYF,TGTGCCAGCAGCTTACGGGGACTAGCGGGAGCTGAGCAGTACTTC
TRBJ2-3,.,.,TRBV27,CASSLMSGVPTDTQYF,TGTGCCAGCAGTTTAATGTCGGGAGTACCCACAGATACGCAGTATTTT
TRBJ2-7,TRBD2,.,TRBV7-6,CASSLGLAGRSAYEQYF,TGTGCCAGCAGCTTGGGACTAGCGGGACGGTCGGCCTACGAGCAGTACTTC
TRBJ1-2,.,.,TRBV7-2,CASSLMRQLGGYTF,TGTGCCAGCAGCTTAATGCGACAGCTAGGTGGCTACACCTTC
TRBJ1-5,.,.,TRBV19,CASSIVRGTQPQHF,TGTGCCAGTAGTATTGTCCGGGGTACTCAGCCCCAGCATTTT
TRBJ1-2,TRBD1,.,TRBV7-2,CASSTGTAYGYTF,TGTGCCAGCAGCACCGGGACAGCTTATGGCTATACCTTC
TRBJ2-7,.,.,TRBV6-6,CASRGGTTYEQYF,TGTGCCAGCAGGGGCGGGACCACCTACGAGCAGTACTTC
TRBJ1-6,TRBD1,few,TRBV27,CASSFEGQNSPLHF,TGTGCCAGCAGTTTCGAGGGACAGAATTCACCCCTCCACTTT
TRBJ1-2,.,.,TRBV7-2,CASSLGGRGVGYGYTF,TGTGCCAGCAGCTTAGGGGGGCGAGGGGTCGGCTATGGCTACACCTTC
TRBJ2-6,.,.,TRBV27,CASSSRGTGANVLTF,TGTGCCAGCAGTTCCAGGGGTACTGGGGCCAACGTCCTGACTTTC
TRBJ1-5,TRBD1,.,TRBV2,CASSPQGNQPQHF,TGTGCCAGCAGTCCACAGGGGAATCAGCCCCAGCATTTT
TRBJ1-1,.,.,TRBV11-3,CASSPGPSGTEAFF,TGTGCCAGCAGCCCAGGCCCATCGGGGACTGAAGCTTTCTTT
TRBJ1-1,TRBD1,.,TRBV5-1,CASSSTAGQGTEAFF,TGCGCCAGCAGCTCGACTGCCGGACAGGGCACTGAAGCTTTCTTT
TRBJ2-1,.,.,TRBV28,CASSLQVGEQFF,TGTGCCAGCAGTTTACAGGTCGGTGAGCAGTTCTTC
TRBJ2-2,TRBD2,.,TRBV6-1,CASSEARVAGGPSGELFF,TGTGCCAGCAGTGAAGCTCGGGTGGCGGGAGGGCCCAGCGGGGAGCTGTTTTTT
TRBJ1-1,TRBD1,.,TRBV10-3,CAISESTGRTEAFF,TGTGCCATCAGTGAGTCGACAGGGCGCACTGAAGCTTTCTTT
TRBJ1-3,.,.,TRBV9,CASSVVDGNTIYF,TGTGCCAGCAGCGTAGTAGATGGAAACACCATATATTTT